This T cell receptor beta chain was sequenced for a study of shared clonotypes between healthy human individuals (dated by TCRdb to the early 2020s). Study-level background: Three men and a couple of women, aged 18 to 49 years, made up the cohort. Blood TCR repertoires of five healthy adults were deeply sequenced to estimate repertoire size and the extent of clonotype sharing between individuals. Libraries were prepared and TCR repertoires were sequenced by different laboratories using diverse techniques, in order to increase sequencing depth and limit assay-specific biases. For each donor, CD4 naive and CD4 memory were each run on three plates, CD8 naive on two plates, and CD8 memory on one plate. Leukapheresis yielded between about 0.9 and 8.9 billion PBMCs per donor.

This clone was counted once. Its antigen remains undetermined. No much larger clone exists at a distance of one base, and base qualities are not known. Using the deep immunoSEQ assay, multiplex PCR amplified TCR CDR3 regions from genomic DNA. Extracted genomic DNA from each cell subset was distributed evenly across all wells of several immunoSEQ 96-well plates, and each plate was treated as a replicate. Each replicate PCR for sorted subsets received about 200 ng genomic DNA, equal to tens of thousands of T cell genomes. Purified libraries were measured with a Qubit 3.0 fluorometer, size-checked on a Bioanalyzer 2100, and measured again with the KAPA Library Quantification kit. Every immunoSEQ 96-well plate was sequenced on a separate single-read 150-cycle Illumina NextSeq 550 flow cell. As for the original processing: Because the immunoSEQ output held only junctional sequences and lacked quality scores, the filtering could not match the filtering applied to full-length reads. To assign V/J genes and CDR3, sequences were annotated using PyIR, a Python wrapper for IgBLAST v1.9, with IMGT germline references. Reads were filtered out if the reads had weak V/J assignments (E-value above 1e-6), no CDR3, stop codons, out-of-frame junctions, or ambiguous translated residues. A V3J clonotype was defined by an identical inferred V gene, J gene, and CDR3 amino acid sequence. Percentage overlap between repertoires was computed as shared unique clonotypes divided by the size of the smaller repertoire. RTK rarefaction, the Chao1 estimator, and Recon v2.1 estimates of unobserved clonotypes were used to assess repertoire richness. For all TCRbeta clonotypes obtained by the gDNA method from a few donors, generation probabilities were computed with OLGA. TCRdb limited this immuneACCESS table to in-frame rearrangements with V and J called. A share of clones is missing; checked studies link under half to unresolved V genes, and the rest is unexplained. The DNA gave D and trimming, while V, J and clone size come from that table. The sample table records about 2.1 million clones; approximately 92% of these occur just once. Jointly, the top ten make up about 1.7% of the sample.

For the CD8 naive samples, CD45RO-negative cells were positively selected for CCR7, yielding a CD45RA+CCR7+ population from which TemRA cells were excluded. The donors were healthy, HIV-negative adults who had no recently reported acute infections or vaccinations. Every donor was a Caucasian adult living in Nashville, Tennessee, USA. Blood was collected by leukapheresis, and PBMCs were isolated by Ficoll-Histopaque density gradient centrifugation and then cryopreserved in liquid nitrogen vapor phase. Analytical flow cytometry was used to check the purity and quantity of every magnetically sorted T cell population. Genomic DNA was isolated from every sorted fraction and measured by UV absorbance on a Nanodrop 2000c. V is clipped by 3 bases and J by 5 bases, and the sequence between their germline boundaries is 17 bases long. The CDR3 spans 15 residues, from the cysteine through the phenylalanine. The DNA shown is the 45-base CDR3, in frame from base 1. As encoded in the germline V gene (reference sequence), CDR1 is GTSNPN while CDR2 is SVGIG.

Points the paper makes about the study in general: The genetic and exposure-history diversity represented was limited by the small number of donors. Even with the large sequencing depth, rarefaction of the sorted-subset datasets indicated that sequencing was incomplete. Compared with non-shared clonotypes, clonotypes shared by all four sorted-subset donors had higher generation probabilities. Only blood was sampled, and tissue TCR repertoires likely differ from those in blood. Naive subsets generally had larger estimated clonotype richness than memory subsets did. When four donors were compared, the shared fraction of clonotypes was 5% to 6.5% for naive CD4, less than 4% for naive CD8, more than 2% for memory CD4, and 0.4% for memory CD8. Pairwise subsampling indicated that sequencing depth was expected to affect the degree of clonotype sharing among donors.

This receptor chain uses TRBV30 and TRBJ1-5, with an unclear D gene assignment. The clonotype comes from a man aged 18-30 years in good health. Some clones in this sample may be carry-over from other donors' samples. Material: naive CD8+ T cells from PBMCs. The sample's cell subset or site label, in plain terms: CD45RA+CCR7+. The CDR3 has the sequence CAWSPGILADQPQHF. In nucleotides, the sequence is TGTGCCTGGAGCCCGGGGATCTTGGCGGATCAGCCCCAGCATTTT. The full variable domain, completed from the reference TRBV30 and TRBJ1-5 proteins outside the CDR3, reads SQTIHQWPATLVQPVGSPLSLECTVEGTSNPNLYWYRQAAGRGLQLLFYSVGIGQISSEVPQNLSASRPQDRQFILSSKKLLLSDSGFYLCAWSPGILADQPQHFGDGTRLSIL.